This paragraph covers one T cell receptor beta chain sequence. It has no known antigen specificity. No base quality values were provided; no much bigger clone lies one nucleotide off. CDR1 and CDR2 were assigned from the germline V gene as MNHNS and SASEGT. Trimming takes 4 bases off V and 2 bases off J; junction bases not matched to a gene: 17. There are 19 amino acids in the CDR3, from cysteine to phenylalanine inclusive. Only CDR3 DNA remains: 57 bases, in frame from the first base. This record comes from a study of cytomegalovirus exposure and HLA in healthy donors (dated by TCRdb to 2015 to 2018). With regard to the full study: An earlier analysis of fewer than 750 of the donors reported about 280 Gb of sequence data and 117 million unique TCR beta sequences obtained from about 200 million T cells. Approximately 300 gigabases of sequencing data and around 88 million unique TCR sequences made up an early release that covered approximately 650 HLA-typed donors. The genetic ancestry cluster associated with self-reported Caucasian donors included 80% to 90% of the approximately 430 genotyped donors. The aim of the study was to test whether cataloging public T cell receptors could identify signatures of past pathogen exposure. The T cell repertoires of about 700 subjects were profiled by immunosequencing and related to cytomegalovirus serostatus. Besides the first cohort of 666 subjects, a separate validation cohort made up of around 120 different subjects was used. High-throughput TCR immunosequencing, statistical association of individual TCRs with disease status, and machine learning were combined to predict cytomegalovirus infection status. A later analysis re-analyzed previously published TCR beta repertoires from about 730 donors and added high-resolution HLA genotyping to study TCR occurrence patterns. Rather than drawing on any new phenotypic data, the later analysis identified candidate immune exposures from TCR beta sequences and the way those sequences occurred across donors. An earlier analysis of a few hundred of the donors applied high-throughput TCR beta sequencing to assess whether each TCR beta V gene segment acted as functional or pseudogenic. Alongside the repertoire data, information on donor age, sex, ethnicity and CMV serostatus was compiled. Genome-wide SNP genotypes for about three fifths of the 666 donors were used in a later genetic analysis, which treated that subset as a discovery cohort. All discovery cohort repertoires had been generated on a single sequencing platform. Both class I and class II loci were covered by HLA typing, at four-digit resolution. The number of donors typed differed by locus, with 629-630 for A, B, C, DRB1 and DQB1, 522 for DQA1, about 610 for DPA1, and over 400 for DPB1. Several DR-DQ haplotypes were handled as single units for association and clustering, since linkage in the cohort was strong. Among around 400 genotyped donors of the cohort, an average of about 220,000 unique TCR beta nucleotide sequences was sequenced per donor, of which about 20% were non-productive. The full study reports these points: Assigning TCR associations to individual alleles was difficult when HLA alleles, especially DR and DQ, strongly co-occurred. A further reported finding was that TCR beta sequences accurately predicted the HLA-A and HLA-B alleles for most subjects in the first cohort. The 87-base-pair reads could not distinguish some IMGT-functional V segments, including TRBV6-2 and TRBV6-3, so those segments were excluded. Most CMV-associated TCR beta chains appeared to be HLA-restricted in a later analysis, and the HLA associations seemed to be driven largely by CMV exposure. The classifier was reported to diagnose cytomegalovirus status with high specificity and sensitivity in both the original and validation cohorts. The earlier analysis of 587 of the donors excluded roughly 17 rarely observed V segments, including chromosome 9 orphons, because counts were too low. According to a later analysis, TCR association rates differed among HLA loci, with DRB1 alleles showing the most associated TCRs and HLA-C alleles showing the fewest. Roughly uniform sequencing depth across donors was assumed in presence/absence analyses, although this assumption may not hold. In a later analysis, 16,951 TCR beta sequences were associated with specific HLA alleles at a false discovery rate of 0.05. A later genetic analysis reported fewer N-insertions in productive TCRs among donors in an Asian-associated ancestry cluster than the approximately 670-donor mean. In a later analysis, several top co-occurrence clusters were reported to appear linked to parvovirus B19, influenza, CMV and Epstein-Barr virus. The sequencing pipeline was judged likely to have produced a cluster of highly shared sequence variants as a technical artifact. In an earlier analysis of around 500 of the donors, most TCR beta V segments appeared in productive rearrangements about 87% or about 30% of the time, broadly matching IMGT annotations. Because some donors lacked HLA typing at each locus, the association tests relied only on the typed subset. The authors suggested that the approach could potentially be extended to other disease states and immunological phenotypes. In vitro tests confirmed that a few of the cytomegalovirus-associated TCR beta chains recognize cytomegalovirus antigens. In this cohort, only TCR beta chains were sequenced, and detectable features were limited by the absence of alpha or paired-chain data. A later analysis found that HLA-associated TCR beta chains were more clonally expanded and had lower generation probabilities than equally common non-associated chains. In a later genetic analysis, a missense DCLRE1C variant was associated with V-gene and J-gene trimming of TCR beta chains, and the association was replicated in an independent cohort. Linkage disequilibrium might explain the correlated functional status among segregating V segments, but an unknown experimental factor could not be excluded. Immune exposure information for the cohort was limited to CMV serostatus. A total of 164 TCR beta chains were listed by the study as associated with cytomegalovirus. Across donors, most TCR sequences were observed very rarely, whereas some public TCRs were present in many individuals.

The cohort was made up of 666 healthy bone marrow donors. At the time of sampling, every cohort member was nominally healthy, though immune exposures that went unrecorded were likely present. The donor tested CMV seropositive, placing the donor among the 289 seropositive members of the cohort. A peripheral blood sample was collected from each donor, and TCR beta sequencing was performed on peripheral blood mononuclear cells. Genomic DNA extraction from the blood cell samples was performed with the Qiagen DNeasy Blood Extraction Kit. Library preparation was by the immunoSEQ multiplex PCR assay. The multiplex PCR relied on a mix of 60 forward primers for TCR Vbeta segments and 13 reverse primers for TCR Jbeta segments. The CDR3 region of rearranged TCR beta genes was amplified from genomic DNA with a multiplex PCR assay. The amplified TCR beta libraries were sequenced on the Illumina HiSeq System as 87-base-pair reads. Per the source publication's procedure: A later analysis tallied tens of millions of unique TCR beta chains across the 640 or so repertoires, and around 10 million of those chains were shared by two or more donors. Raw reads were error-corrected and collapsed into unique sequences with a nearest-neighbor algorithm that merged closely related sequences to remove PCR and sequencing errors. V, D and J gene segments were assigned by aligning CDR3 sequences to IMGT reference sequences. For a sequence to be retained, at least a six-nucleotide match to both a V gene segment and a J gene segment was required. A rearrangement was called productive if the CDR3 had no stop codons and remained in frame with V and J, and every other rearrangement was called non-productive. CDR3 was defined according to IMGT convention as the region running from the second conserved V-encoded cysteine to the conserved J-encoded phenylalanine. In an earlier analysis of 587 of the donors, sequences lacking an unambiguous match to a single V gene segment were excluded. An earlier analysis of 500 to 700 of the donors classified V segments as functional when productive rearrangements were above 56.7% and as segregating when the standard deviation between donors was above 5%. A statistical classification framework was developed to diagnose cytomegalovirus status using the catalog of TCR beta chain sequences. A later analysis assigned V and J genes by comparing TCR nucleotide sequences with IMGT/GENE-DB human TR gene sequences. A later analysis assigned CDR3 sequences and most-parsimonious VDJ recombination scenarios with the TCRdist pipeline. In a later analysis, each TCR beta chain was defined by its CDR3 amino acid sequence together with its V-gene family, and reads without a unique V-gene family were excluded. As a way to deal with suspected cross-contamination and a sequencing artifact, a later analysis dropped over 550 nucleotide sequences that were highly shared and had low generation probability. A later analysis calculated a clonal expansion index for each public chain from normalized within-repertoire ranks of inferred template counts. In a later analysis, generation probabilities were computed with a VDJ recombination model fitted to out-of-frame rearrangements, and the resulting probabilities were checked against IGoR. Hypergeometric tests were used in a later analysis to score TCR-TCR, TCR-HLA and TCR-CMV co-occurrence, with a repertoire-size bias correction applied to the TCR pairs. False discovery rates were estimated in a later analysis by permuting HLA or CMV assignments 20 times. In a later analysis, co-occurring TCRs were grouped using DBSCAN, and TCRdist sequence similarity was added for clustering within HLA-allele-positive subsets. Repertoires with fewer than 30,000 or more than 120,000 public chains, plus five repertoires with anomalous nucleotide sharing, were excluded from co-occurrence clustering. TCRdb obtained this table from immuneACCESS and retained in-frame rearrangements with V and J assigned. These tables miss some clones; where compared with another copy, unresolved V genes account for less than half of the shortfall, and the remainder is unexplained. The V and J calls and clone size come from that table; D and trimming were worked out from the DNA. In this sample the table shows more than 100,000 clones, 75% to 80% of which occur a single time. Approximately 3.5% of the sample is in the top ten clones.

This sequence was found in a woman aged 25-40 years in good health and CMV-seropositive. This sequence uses TRBV6-1 and TRBJ2-3; TRBD2 aligns with 8 central bases. Sequenced: PBMCs. The sequence in DNA is TGTGCCAGCAGTGGGGACTATGCGCGTAGCGGGGAGATCACAGATACGCAGTATTTT. Its protein product is CASSGDYARSGEITDTQYF.